What follows are 26 T cell receptor beta chains derived from one specimen sequenced in a study of radiation and T cells in renal cell carcinoma. Regarding treatment: 15 Gy SBRT to primary tumor, nephrectomy 4 weeks later. Assay: immunoSEQ multiplex PCR; the TCRdb copy retains only in-frame clones and omits some. The data contain several thousand clones, about 60% of them singletons. Sample: tumor tissue, taken from a patient whose treatment included radiotherapy and nephrectomy. These TCRs come from a man in his 60s with renal cell carcinoma.

The chain joins TRBV13 to TRBJ1-2, with D hard to call. This CDR3 spans 8 amino acids. The germline gives CDR1 PRHDT, CDR2 FYEKMQ (reference sequence). Trimming removed 6 bases from V and 14 bases from J, with 7 bases in between. In DNA, the CDR3 is TGTGCCAGCAGTTTCGGGACCTTC. Translation gives CASSFGTF.

CDR3 sequence: CASSQDPASTGQFF. The CDR3, as DNA: TGTGCCAGCAGCCAAGACCCCGCAAGTACGGGGCAGTTCTTC. J is TRBJ2-1 and V is TRBV4-2; D unresolved. The CDR3 is 14 amino acids. The V end was cut by 0 bases, the J end by 12 bases, with 15 bases between. Germline V gene data show CDR1 as LGHNA and CDR2 as YNFKEQ.

This clone has a handful of counts. This chain uses TRBV28 with TRBJ1-4; a weak D match, TRBD1 (5 bases). The CDR3 length is 12 residues. Trimming removed 7 bases from V and 4 bases from J, with 7 bases in between. Germline CDR1 reads MDHEN; CDR2 reads SYDVKM. The CDR3 sequence is CASTQGNEKLFF. CDR3 bases: TGTGCCAGCACCCAGGGTAATGAAAAACTGTTTTTT.

The chain recombines TRBV21-1 with TRBJ2-5; the DNA was not compared with TRBD2, the D call given in the table. TRBV21-1 corresponds to a pseudogene. The CDR3 is 18 residues long. The CDR3 coding sequence is TGTGCCAGCAGCCAAAAGATGGTGACAACTAGTCGGCAAGAGACCCAGTACTTC. Its translation is CASSQKMVTTSRQETQYF.

V is TRBV18 and J is TRBJ1-1; no definite D call. Germline V lookup: CDR1 KGHSH, CDR2 LQKENI. The CDR3 has 16 amino acids. V lost 3 bases and J 2 bases, leaving 16 bases between the germline ends. CDR3 residues: CASSPDYQEANTEAFF. Here the CDR3 DNA reads TGTGCCAGCTCACCCGATTACCAGGAGGCCAACACTGAAGCTTTCTTT.

The chain combines TRBV6-5 with TRBJ1-2; no firm D call. The CDR3 has 13 amino acids. Trimming took 4 bases from V and 4 from J, leaving 10 bases between them. The V gene's germline CDR1 is MNHEY and CDR2 SVGAGI. CDR3: CASSSTAFYGYTF. DNA for the CDR3: TGTGCCAGCAGTTCCACAGCGTTCTATGGCTACACCTTC.

This clone has just a few counts. The chain is built from TRBV9 and TRBJ2-7, with no clear D. The CDR3 is made up of 14 amino acids. Trimming removed 0 bases at V and 2 bases at J, with 9 bases between. Germline V CDR1 and CDR2: SGDLS, YYNGEE. Here the CDR3 reads CASSVEAYPYEQYF. DNA of the CDR3: TGTGCCAGCAGCGTAGAGGCTTACCCCTACGAGCAGTACTTC. The full variable domain, rest sourced from reference TRBV9 and TRBJ2-7, is DSGVTQTPKHLITATGQRVTLRCSPRSGDLSVYWYQQSLDQGLQFLIQYYNGEERAKGNILERFSAQQFPDLHSELNLSSLELGDSALYFCASSVEAYPYEQYFGPGTRLTVT.

This sequence joins TRBV19 and TRBJ1-3; 9 bases map to TRBD1. This CDR3 has 17 amino acids. Per the germline V gene, CDR1 is LNHDA and CDR2 is SQIVND (reference sequence). Trimming at V came to 2 bases and at J to 3 bases, leaving 8 bases not matched to a gene. The CDR3 loop reads CASSISATGGGGNTIYF. The CDR3 nucleotides read TGTGCCAGTAGTATATCGGCGACAGGGGGAGGTGGAAACACCATATATTTT.

The V and J genes are TRBV4-1 and TRBJ2-7; 15 bases line up with TRBD2. The CDR3 sequence is 18 residues long. V lost 4 bases and J lost 0; bases outside the gene matches: 7. Germline CDR1 and CDR2: MGHRA and YSYEKL. CDR3 amino acids: CASSPWTSGRASSYEQYF. DNA for the CDR3: TGCGCCAGCAGCCCCTGGACTAGCGGGAGGGCTAGCTCCTACGAGCAGTACTTC.

This clone was seen more than once but under ten times. CDR3 region: CAWRASGAYQPQHF. CDR3 coding DNA: TGTGCCTGGAGGGCAAGTGGGGCCTATCAGCCCCAGCATTTT. V is TRBV30 and J is TRBJ1-5; D possibly corresponds to TRBD1 (5 bases). The CDR3 is made up of 14 amino acids. Trimming took off 3 bases at V and 5 bases at J, with 14 bases between the two ends. Germline-derived CDR1 and CDR2 are GTSNPN and SVGIG (reference sequence).

The rearrangement uses TRBV30 and TRBJ1-2, with D hard to call. Germline CDR1 GTSNPN, CDR2 SVGIG (reference sequence). CDR3 length equals 12 residues. V was shortened by 5 bases and J by 5 bases, with 12 bases between the two germline ends. CDR3 in amino acids: CAWGRVRYGYTF. CDR3 sequence (DNA): TGTGCCTGGGGGAGGGTTCGGTATGGCTACACCTTC.

The table lists this clone with a few counts. The chain is built from TRBV7-9 and TRBJ2-7; the match to TRBD1 covers 7 bases. The CDR3 contains 14 residues. Germline lookup yields CDR1 SEHNR and CDR2 FQNEAQ (reference sequence). V was clipped by 8 bases and J by 1 base; unmatched bases: 8. CDR3 DNA: TGTGCCAGCGGCGGACAGGAGAAATCCTACGAGCAGTACTTC. Protein: CASGGQEKSYEQYF.

V usage is TRBV7-9 and J usage is TRBJ1-1, with D perhaps TRBD1 (5 bases). The CDR3 is 18 residues long. Germline V gene data show CDR1 as SEHNR and CDR2 as FQNEAQ (reference sequence). Trimming removed 0 bases from V and 4 bases from J, with 21 bases in between. CDR3 sequence: CASSLAAGGVVVVTEAFF. The CDR3 nucleotides are TGTGCCAGCAGCTTAGCGGCTGGGGGTGTAGTGGTTGTCACTGAAGCTTTCTTT.

The gene calls are TRBV29-1 and TRBJ2-7, with 9 bases matching TRBD2. This CDR3 contains 13 residues. Losses at the gene ends were 3 bases for V and 5 bases for J; bases not matched to a gene: 5. Germline V CDR1 and CDR2: SQVTM, ANQGSEA. The CDR3 DNA follows: TGCAGCGTTGACTCAGCGGGAGGCAACGAGCAGTACTTC. Protein product: CSVDSAGGNEQYF.

As regards this clone: Other DNA sequences in the sample encode the same CDR3. The J gene is TRBJ1-5, the V gene TRBV28; TRBD1 might be the D (5 bases). Germline V gives CDR1 MDHEN, CDR2 SYDVKM. V lost 2 bases to trimming and J lost 4 bases, with 9 bases between them. The CDR3 is 14 residues long. CDR3 sequence: CASSLGGTNQPQHF. The CDR3 DNA reads as TGTGCCAGCAGTTTAGGGGGGACTAATCAGCCCCAGCATTTT.

V gene TRBV21-1 combines with J gene TRBJ1-1; the D call of TRBD1 is as the table states it, not checked on the DNA. TRBV21-1 is marked as a pseudogene. This CDR3 is built from 14 residues. The DNA of the CDR3 is TGTGCCAGCAGCAAACGGACAGTGAACACTGAAGCTTTCTTT. Translated: CASSKRTVNTEAFF.

This clone has just a few counts. V gene TRBV6-5 combines with J gene TRBJ1-1; no clear D. CDR3 length: 13 residues. Germline V gene sequence: CDR1 MNHEY, CDR2 SVGAGI. V was clipped by 6 bases and J by 1 base, with 9 bases between them. CDR3 bases: TGTGCCAGCAGCTTCAGGAGGAACACTGAAGCTTTCTTT. It yields the protein CASSFRRNTEAFF.

CDR3 amino acids: CASSLSGYEQYF. CDR3 DNA: TGCGCCAGCAGTTTGTCCGGCTACGAGCAGTACTTC. The rearrangement uses TRBV10-2 and TRBJ2-7; D unclear. The CDR3 sequence is 12 residues long. Germline assignment: CDR1 WSHSY and CDR2 SAAADI. V shed 5 bases and J shed 3 bases, with 8 bases lying between them.

This clone was counted a few times. This sequence joins TRBV27 and TRBJ2-1; 11 positions agree with TRBD2. Trimming cost V 8 bases and J 12 bases; bases outside gene matches: 3. Germline loops: CDR1 MNHEY, CDR2 SMNVEV (reference sequence). The CDR3 extends over 11 amino acids. The CDR3 bases are TGTGCCAGCGCCACTAGCGGGAGGCAGTTCTTC. Translation gives CASATSGRQFF.

The chain links TRBV28 to TRBJ1-2; D ambiguous. With 4 bases removed from V and 5 bases from J, the gap between germline ends came to 14 bases. The CDR3 spans 14 residues. Germline CDR1 reads MDHEN; CDR2 reads SYDVKM. The CDR3 region has the DNA TGTGCCAGCAGTTCCGGGTCGGTGATTTATGGCTACACCTTC. As protein: CASSSGSVIYGYTF.

The chain joins TRBV10-1 to TRBJ2-6; D remains ambiguous. This CDR3 spans 16 amino acids. Per the germline V gene, CDR1 is WNHNN and CDR2 is SYGVQD (reference sequence). V was pared by 4 bases and J by 0 bases, with 10 bases between. Here the CDR3 DNA reads TGCGCCAGCAGTGGGGAACAGTTCTCTGGGGCCAACGTCCTGACTTTC. Residues: CASSGEQFSGANVLTF.

CDR3 loop: CASSLTPGADEQYF. CDR3 DNA sequence: TGTGCCAGCAGCTTGACTCCAGGGGCCGACGAGCAGTACTTC. The V gene is TRBV5-4, the J gene TRBJ2-7, with D perhaps matching TRBD1 (6 bases). The germline gives CDR1 SGHNT, CDR2 YYREEE (reference sequence). Trimming took off 1 base at V and 5 bases at J, with 13 bases between the two ends. The CDR3 sequence is 14 residues long.

The chain combines TRBV5-5 with TRBJ2-7; D might be TRBD1 (5 bases). Germline values: CDR1 SGHKS, CDR2 YYEKEE (reference sequence). CDR3 length equals 14 residues. Trimming stripped 3 bases from V and 1 base from J, with 11 bases between. The CDR3 protein is CASSWGGTSYEQYF. DNA for the CDR3: TGTGCCAGCAGCTGGGGCGGTACATCCTACGAGCAGTACTTC.

This chain links TRBV15 with TRBJ1-4; D gene unclear. The V end lost 3 bases, the J end lost 8 bases, and 7 bases lay between the germline ends. The CDR3 totals 12 residues. Germline CDR1 reads LNHNV; CDR2 reads YYDKDF (reference sequence). CDR3 sequence (DNA): TGTGCCACCAGCAGGGAAACCGAAAAACTGTTTTTT. Amino acids: CATSRETEKLFF.

This clone is judged medium-sized. This chain uses TRBV19 with TRBJ1-3, with 8 bases aligning to TRBD1. The CDR3 length is 16 residues. Germline trimming cut 6 bases from V and 4 bases from J; bases unmatched to any gene: 11. Germline V gene data show CDR1 as LNHDA and CDR2 as SQIVND (reference sequence). For the CDR3, the DNA is TGTGCCAGTAGCCAAGGGACAGGCCGATTCGGAAACACCATATATTTT. Protein sequence: CASSQGTGRFGNTIYF. The variable domain in full, with the rest retrieved from reference TRBV19 and TRBJ1-3, is DGGITQSPKYLFRKEGQNVTLSCEQNLNHDAMYWYRQDPGQGLRLIYYSQIVNDFQKGDIAEGYSVSREKKESFPLTVTSAQKNPTAFYLCASSQGTGRFGNTIYFGEGSWLTVV.

The V gene is TRBV2, the J gene TRBJ1-2, with 7 bases fitting TRBD1. This CDR3 has 13 amino acids. Per germline, CDR1 SNHLY and CDR2 FYNNEI. Trimming took 11 bases from V and 2 from J; bases not matched to a gene: 8. CDR3 loop: CAGGDSLNYGYTF. CDR3 nucleotide sequence: TGTGCCGGGGGGGACAGCCTAAACTATGGCTACACCTTC.